Listed below are T cell receptor beta chains from one sample, sequenced in a study of cytomegalovirus exposure and HLA in healthy donors. Clones were sequenced by immunoSEQ multiplex PCR, and TCRdb holds only the in-frame ones, with some missing. Of 90,000 to 140,000 clones in the sample, over 70% were seen once. Sequencing used PBMCs. These receptors originate from a man aged 25-40 years in good health and CMV-seronegative. Each CDR3 is given with its conserved first and last residue. The D gene is left open where the match is weak. Size is omitted from some rows. Given values are once, few, many or a class for expanded clones.

j_call d_call v_call clone_size cdr3_aa cdr3_nt
TRBJ2-3 TRBD2 TRBV27 . CASRVGRNLAGEEDTQYF TGTGCCAGCAGGGTAGGGAGGAACCTAGCGGGAGAGGAAGATACGCAGTATTTT
TRBJ2-3 . TRBV15 . CATRWDSSADTQYF TGTGCCACCAGATGGGATTCTAGCGCAGATACGCAGTATTTT
TRBJ1-5 . TRBV2 many CASSVGQGRGADQPQHF TGTGCCAGCAGTGTGGGGCAGGGAAGAGGCGCGGATCAGCCCCAGCATTTT
TRBJ2-1 . TRBV19 . CASSMLQGLNEQFF TGTGCCAGTAGTATGTTACAGGGTCTTAATGAGCAGTTCTTC
TRBJ2-3 TRBD1 TRBV5-1 . CASSRTGTGSTDTQYF TGCGCCAGCAGCCGCACCGGGACAGGGTCCACAGATACGCAGTATTTT
TRBJ2-1 TRBD2 TRBV4-1 . CASSQRTSGGQSSYNEQFF TGCGCCAGCAGCCAACGGACTAGCGGGGGGCAAAGCTCCTACAATGAGCAGTTCTTC
TRBJ2-1 TRBD2 TRBV27 . CASSLTGTSEFF TGTGCCAGCAGTTTAACAGGGACTAGCGAGTTCTTC
TRBJ2-3 . TRBV5-5 . CASSLSSPTDTQYF TGTGCCAGCAGCTTGTCGAGCCCCACAGATACGCAGTATTTT
TRBJ2-6 . TRBV2 . CASSESRADTYSGANVLTF TGTGCCAGCAGTGAATCGAGGGCAGATACCTACTCTGGGGCCAACGTCCTGACTTTC
TRBJ1-4 TRBD1 TRBV5-1 . CASSQTGVANEKLFF TGCGCCAGCAGCCAGACAGGGGTGGCTAATGAAAAACTGTTTTTT
TRBJ1-2 TRBD1 TRBV11-2 . CASSPDWDRGREGYTF TGTGCCAGCAGCCCGGACTGGGACAGGGGGCGCGAAGGCTACACCTTC
TRBJ2-7 TRBD1 TRBV5-1 . CASSPGRGTGSYEQYF TGCGCCAGCAGCCCGGGAAGGGGGACAGGCTCCTACGAGCAGTACTTC
TRBJ2-1 . TRBV5-4 . CASSLDDLAQFF TGTGCCAGCAGCTTGGATGACTTGGCGCAGTTCTTC
TRBJ1-1 . TRBV15 . CATSSGEDTEAFF TGTGCCACCAGTTCTGGTGAGGACACTGAAGCTTTCTTT
TRBJ2-7 . TRBV7-9 . CASSSSRTGTYEQYF TGTGCCAGCAGCTCATCTCGGACTGGTACCTACGAGCAGTACTTC
TRBJ2-1 TRBD1 TRBV5-1 once CASQGGQGSYNEQFF TGCGCCAGCCAGGGGGGACAGGGCTCATACAATGAGCAGTTCTTC
TRBJ1-1 TRBD1 TRBV7-9 . CASSFPGQANLAEAFF TGTGCCAGCAGCTTCCCGGGACAGGCCAATTTAGCTGAAGCTTTCTTT
TRBJ2-1 TRBD1 TRBV28 . CASSSWTGGYNEQFF TGTGCCAGCAGTTCCTGGACAGGGGGGTACAATGAGCAGTTCTTC
TRBJ2-2 . TRBV5-1 few CASSLALNTGELFF TGCGCCAGCAGCTTGGCCCTAAACACCGGGGAGCTGTTTTTT
TRBJ2-6 TRBD1 TRBV30 . CAWSGLTGSNSGANVLTF TGTGCCTGGAGTGGGTTGACAGGGTCGAATTCTGGGGCCAACGTCCTGACTTTC
TRBJ1-5 TRBD1 TRBV5-1 . CASSLTPETGYFNQPQHF TGCGCCAGCAGCTTGACGCCCGAGACAGGGTATTTCAATCAGCCCCAGCATTTT
TRBJ1-1 . TRBV7-9 . CASQLGGSNTEAFF TGTGCCAGCCAATTAGGCGGGTCGAACACTGAAGCTTTCTTT
TRBJ2-3 TRBD2 TRBV19 . CASTSSGLAGTDTQYF TGTGCCAGTACCTCTAGTGGGCTAGCGGGCACAGATACGCAGTATTTT
TRBJ1-5 . TRBV9 . CASSSRRDVSNQPQHF TGTGCCAGCAGCTCCCGACGGGATGTTAGCAATCAGCCCCAGCATTTT
TRBJ2-5 TRBD2 TRBV4-1 many CASSLSGREETQYF TGCGCCAGCAGCCTTAGCGGGAGGGAAGAGACCCAGTACTTC
TRBJ1-1 TRBD1 TRBV28 . CASSPRTGSTAEAFF TGTGCCAGCAGTCCCCGGACAGGGAGTACGGCTGAAGCTTTCTTT
TRBJ2-5 TRBD1 TRBV5-1 . CASSAGTGGWETQYF TGCGCCAGCAGCGCCGGGACAGGGGGCTGGGAGACCCAGTACTTC
TRBJ1-5 TRBD1 TRBV28 . CASSPGTGNQPQHF TGTGCCAGCAGCCCCGGGACAGGCAATCAGCCCCAGCATTTT
TRBJ1-1 . TRBV5-1 few CASSLNRAGLNTEAFF TGCGCCAGCAGCTTGAACAGGGCCGGATTGAACACTGAAGCTTTCTTT
TRBJ2-5 . TRBV5-5 . CASSFMRAVLGETTQYF TGTGCCAGCAGCTTCATGCGGGCCGTCCTCGGAGAAACGACCCAGTACTTC
TRBJ1-2 TRBD1 TRBV19 . CASSRAGTGPAGGYTF TGTGCCAGTAGTAGGGCCGGGACAGGGCCGGCGGGTGGCTACACCTTC
TRBJ2-2 TRBD1 TRBV19 few CATLDRRNTGELFF TGTGCCACCTTGGACAGGCGGAACACCGGGGAGCTGTTTTTT
TRBJ1-2 . TRBV19 few CASSKQGNYGYTF TGTGCCAGTAGCAAACAGGGAAACTATGGCTACACCTTC
TRBJ2-7 . TRBV28 . CASSIFLGGNYEQYF TGTGCCAGCAGTATTTTCCTTGGGGGGAACTACGAGCAGTACTTC
TRBJ2-7 TRBD2 TRBV6-1 . CASSEAGLAGPSSYEQYF TGTGCCAGCAGTGAAGCGGGGCTAGCGGGACCAAGCTCCTACGAGCAGTACTTC
TRBJ2-3 . TRBV30 . CAWKQGGPDTQYF TGTGCCTGGAAACAGGGAGGGCCAGATACGCAGTATTTT
TRBJ2-3 . TRBV28 few CASSFLSGTDTQYF TGTGCCAGCAGTTTTCTCTCTGGCACAGATACGCAGTATTTT
TRBJ2-7 . TRBV7-8 . CASSLVGSSYEQYF TGTGCCAGCAGCTTAGTCGGGAGCTCCTACGAGCAGTACTTC
TRBJ2-7 TRBD2 TRBV29-1 . CSALGAGGTPYEQYF TGCAGCGCCTTGGGGGCGGGGGGGACCCCCTACGAGCAGTACTTC
TRBJ1-1 . TRBV5-1 few CASSLTGVNTEAFF TGCGCCAGCAGCTTAACGGGGGTCAACACTGAAGCTTTCTTT
TRBJ1-1 TRBD1 TRBV7-6 . CASSLGQGDTEAFF TGTGCCAGCAGCTTGGGACAGGGAGACACTGAAGCTTTCTTT
TRBJ2-5 TRBD2 TRBV6-1 . CASSGTSGGPRETQYF TGTGCCAGCAGTGGGACTAGCGGGGGCCCGCGGGAGACCCAGTACTTC
TRBJ2-1 TRBD2 TRBV7-6 many CASSLGGGRALSEQFF TGTGCCAGCAGCTTGGGTGGAGGGAGGGCCTTAAGTGAGCAGTTCTTC